Detailed here is one T cell receptor (beta chain). The target antigen is unknown. With V trimmed by 7 bases and J by 4 bases, 6 bases remained unmatched. The germline V gene has CDR1 SQVTM and CDR2 ANQGSEA. The CDR3 is made up of 12 amino acids. These data come from a study of Graves' ophthalmopathy and Graves' hyperthyroidism. Points from the study as a whole: A model of 13 signatures distinguished ophthalmopathy from stable hyperthyroidism at approximately 88% sensitivity and roughly 82% specificity. The majority of expanded thyroid clonotypes above 0.001 frequency also occurred in blood.

Researchers took RNA transcripts and amplified TCR beta CDR3 regions from them. First-round RT-PCR with HTBI primers preceded a second-round multiplex PCR. TCRdb re-analysed the multiplex PCR reads in MiXCR, keeping a single row per CDR3 protein. The repertoire holds around 22,000 distinct CDR3 sequences, about half seen once, with approximately 6.7% in the top ten. Stable hyperthyroidism referred to disease that showed no ophthalmopathy within 18 months of follow-up. Patients were excluded if they had other autoimmune diseases or uncontrolled infections, and likewise if pregnancy or lactation applied.

This chain links TRBV29-1 with TRBJ2-5; 7 bases are shared with TRBD2. Sequenced input: peripheral blood. This TCR derives from an adult woman with stable Graves' hyperthyroidism. CDR3 sequence (DNA): TGCAGCGGGGGAGGGTTGGGAGAGACCCAGTACTTC. Its protein product is CSGGGLGETQYF.